The source of this T cell receptor (beta chain) is a study of blood T cell repertoires in COVID-19. Study-wide context: Material from acute and convalescent COVID-19 was sourced from the United States, Italy and Spain. PBMCs, B-cell-depleted T cells, or T cells were the source of the cDNA or gDNA that made up the material.

In the original processing: For nucleated cells, counts were estimated from reference gene primer amplification. Measured with immunoSEQ multiplex PCR; TCRdb has only the in-frame clones, and not every one. The V and J calls and clone size come from that table; D and trimming were worked out from the DNA. The sample has about 74,000 clones, 70% to 80% seen once. This CDR3 region has 16 residues. The germline CDR1 and CDR2 sequences are LGHNT and FRNRAP. Trimming removed 0 bases from V and 0 bases from J; junction bases left unmatched: 3. The chain is built from TRBV12-5 and TRBJ1-1; 8 nucleotides align to TRBD1. The sequence derives from a human donor in a cohort sampled during active COVID-19. Sample: peripheral blood. CDR3 sequence reads: CASGLVGQVMNTEAFF. The CDR3 nucleotides are TGTGCTAGTGGTTTGGTGGGACAGGTGATGAACACTGAAGCTTTCTTT.